The rows below give T cell receptor beta chains drawn from one sample of a study of blood T cells in healthy people across ages. TCRdb independently ran MiXCR on the 5' RACE reads; one entry per CDR3 protein. Of under 800,000 distinct CDR3 sequences in the sample, roughly 41% were seen once. The sample comprised blood. These TCRs come from a woman aged 55 to 70 in good health. Each CDR3 is given with its conserved first and last residue. A D gene is named only where the DNA matches it firmly. The size field is filled for only some rows; it gives once, few, many or a size class.

clone_size,j_call,v_call,d_call,cdr3_aa,cdr3_nt
.,TRBJ2-5,TRBV2,TRBD2,CASSDAGVQETQYF,TGTGCCAGCAGTGATGCGGGGGTCCAAGAGACCCAGTACTTC
.,TRBJ1-6,TRBV20-1,TRBD1,CSASGTGTENSPLHF,TGCAGTGCTAGTGGTACCGGGACAGAGAATTCACCCCTCCACTTT
.,TRBJ2-7,TRBV27,TRBD1,CAGSSGTGGYEQYF,TGTGCCGGCAGTTCCGGGACAGGGGGCTACGAGCAGTACTTC
.,TRBJ1-2,TRBV7-6,.,CASSSSNAGSGYTF,TGTGCCAGCAGCTCCTCTAATGCAGGGAGTGGCTACACCTTC
.,TRBJ1-3,TRBV10-3,.,CAISGTPSSGNTIYF,TGTGCCATCAGCGGGACGCCAAGCTCTGGAAACACCATATATTTT
.,TRBJ2-2,TRBV29-1,TRBD2,CSVEGGTSGGGELFF,TGCAGCGTTGAAGGGGGAACTAGCGGTGGCGGGGAGCTGTTTTTT
many,TRBJ2-3,TRBV5-1,.,CASSLMILATDTQYF,TGCGCCAGCAGCTTGATGATATTAGCTACAGATACGCAGTATTTT
.,TRBJ1-4,TRBV20-1,.,CSATSNEKLFF,TGCAGTGCTACGTCTAATGAAAAACTGTTTTTT
.,TRBJ2-3,TRBV6-2/TRBV6-3,.,CAGSYSWGADTDTQYF,TGTGCCGGCAGTTACTCGTGGGGGGCGGACACAGATACGCAGTATTTT
few,TRBJ2-1,TRBV5-1,.,CASDPGTADNEQFF,TGCGCCAGCGACCCCGGGACGGCAGACAATGAGCAGTTCTTC
.,TRBJ2-5,TRBV4-2,.,CASSQEAQTETQYF,TGTGCCAGCAGCCAAGAAGCCCAGACGGAGACCCAGTACTTC
few,TRBJ2-7,TRBV9,TRBD1,CASSEQQGLSYEQYF,TGTGCCAGCAGCGAACAACAGGGGCTCTCCTACGAGCAGTACTTC